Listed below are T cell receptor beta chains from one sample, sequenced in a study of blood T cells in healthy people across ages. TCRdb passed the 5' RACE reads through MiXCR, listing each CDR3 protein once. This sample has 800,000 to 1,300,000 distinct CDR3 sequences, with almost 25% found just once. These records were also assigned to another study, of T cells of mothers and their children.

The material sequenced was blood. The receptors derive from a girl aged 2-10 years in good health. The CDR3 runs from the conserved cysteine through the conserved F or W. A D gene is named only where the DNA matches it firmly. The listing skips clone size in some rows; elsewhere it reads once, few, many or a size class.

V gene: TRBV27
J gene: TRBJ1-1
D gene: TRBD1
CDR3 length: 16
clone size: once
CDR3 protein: CASNNLGTGGITEAFF
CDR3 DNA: TGTGCCAGCAATAATCTAGGGACAGGGGGCATCACTGAAGCTTTCTTT

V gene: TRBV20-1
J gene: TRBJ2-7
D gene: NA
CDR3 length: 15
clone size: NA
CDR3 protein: CSARGVRQPTYEQYF
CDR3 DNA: TGCAGTGCTAGGGGGGTTCGACAGCCTACCTACGAGCAGTACTTC

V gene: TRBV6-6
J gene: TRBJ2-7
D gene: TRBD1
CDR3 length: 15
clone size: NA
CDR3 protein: CASSYGQESSYEQYF
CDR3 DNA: TGTGCCAGCAGTTACGGACAGGAGAGCTCCTACGAGCAGTACTTC

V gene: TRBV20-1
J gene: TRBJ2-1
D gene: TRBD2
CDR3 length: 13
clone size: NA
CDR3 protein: CSARAGGQAEQFF
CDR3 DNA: TGCAGTGCTCGAGCGGGGGGGCAGGCTGAGCAGTTCTTC

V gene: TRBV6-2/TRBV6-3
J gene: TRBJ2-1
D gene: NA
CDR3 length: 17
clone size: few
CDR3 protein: CASSSVPAGTRPDEQFF
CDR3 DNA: TGTGCCAGCAGTTCCGTCCCGGCCGGGACTCGTCCCGATGAGCAGTTCTTC

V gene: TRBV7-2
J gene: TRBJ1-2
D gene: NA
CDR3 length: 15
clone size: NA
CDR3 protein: CASSPGRTAQYGYTF
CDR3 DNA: TGTGCCAGCAGCCCGGGCCGGACGGCGCAGTATGGCTACACCTTC

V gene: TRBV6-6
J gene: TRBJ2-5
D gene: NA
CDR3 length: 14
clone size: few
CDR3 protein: CASSFWDPQETQYF
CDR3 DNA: TGTGCCAGCAGTTTCTGGGACCCCCAAGAGACCCAGTACTTC

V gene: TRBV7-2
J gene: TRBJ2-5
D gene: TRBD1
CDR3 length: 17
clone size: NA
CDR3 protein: CASSLRDSKRTQETQYF
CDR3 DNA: TGTGCCAGCAGCTTAAGGGACAGTAAGAGAACGCAAGAGACCCAGTACTTC

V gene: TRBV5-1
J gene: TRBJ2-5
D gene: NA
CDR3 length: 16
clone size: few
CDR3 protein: CASSLAVGQGSETQYF
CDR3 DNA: TGCGCCAGCAGCTTGGCAGTCGGGCAGGGAAGCGAGACCCAGTACTTC

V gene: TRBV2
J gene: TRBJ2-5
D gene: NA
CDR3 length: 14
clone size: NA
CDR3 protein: CASSEGGIWGTQYF
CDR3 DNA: TGTGCCAGCAGTGAAGGAGGCATCTGGGGGACCCAGTACTTC

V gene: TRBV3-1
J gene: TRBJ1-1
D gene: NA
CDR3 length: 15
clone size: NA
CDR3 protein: CASSPRDTLNTGAFF
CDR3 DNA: TGTGCCAGCAGCCCACGGGACACATTGAACACTGGGGCTTTCTTT

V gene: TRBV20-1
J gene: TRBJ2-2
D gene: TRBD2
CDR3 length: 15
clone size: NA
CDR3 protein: CSATNSGANTGELFF
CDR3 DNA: TGCAGTGCTACAAATAGCGGGGCAAACACCGGGGAGCTGTTTTTT

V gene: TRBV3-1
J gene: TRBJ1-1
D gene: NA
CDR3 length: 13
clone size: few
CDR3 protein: CASSLLGDPEAFF
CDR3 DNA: TGTGCCAGCAGCCTACTAGGGGACCCTGAAGCTTTCTTT

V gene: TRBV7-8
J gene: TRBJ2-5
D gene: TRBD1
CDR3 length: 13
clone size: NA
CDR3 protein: CATQTGTKETQYF
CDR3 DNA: TGTGCCACCCAGACAGGGACCAAAGAGACCCAGTACTTC

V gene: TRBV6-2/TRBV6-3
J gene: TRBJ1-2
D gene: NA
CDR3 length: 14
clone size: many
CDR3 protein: CASSSTDRPYGYTF
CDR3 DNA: TGTGCCAGCAGTTCCACGGACAGACCCTATGGCTACACCTTC

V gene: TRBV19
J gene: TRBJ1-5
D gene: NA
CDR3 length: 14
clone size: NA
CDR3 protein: CASSKAAANQPQHF
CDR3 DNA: TGTGCCAGTAGTAAGGCGGCAGCTAATCAGCCCCAGCATTTT

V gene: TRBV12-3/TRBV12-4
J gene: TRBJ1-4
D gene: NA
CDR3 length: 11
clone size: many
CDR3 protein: CASRQGKKLFF
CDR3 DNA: TGTGCCAGCAGGCAAGGGAAGAAACTGTTTTTT

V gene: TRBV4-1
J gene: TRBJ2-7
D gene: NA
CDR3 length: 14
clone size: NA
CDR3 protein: CASSLGQWAYEQYF
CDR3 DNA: TGCGCCAGCAGCCTAGGACAGTGGGCCTACGAGCAGTACTTC

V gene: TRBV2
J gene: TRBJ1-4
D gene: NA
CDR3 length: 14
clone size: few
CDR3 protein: CASNRRQTNEKLFF
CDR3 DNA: TGTGCCAGCAATAGAAGACAGACGAATGAAAAACTGTTTTTT

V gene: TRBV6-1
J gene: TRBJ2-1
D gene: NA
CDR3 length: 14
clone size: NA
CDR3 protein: CASIERGGYNEQFF
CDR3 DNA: TGTGCCAGCATTGAGAGGGGGGGATACAATGAGCAGTTCTTC

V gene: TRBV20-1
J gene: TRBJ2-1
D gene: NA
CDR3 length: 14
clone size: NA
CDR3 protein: CSARERKFYNEQFF
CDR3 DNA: TGCAGTGCTAGGGAGCGGAAGTTCTACAATGAGCAGTTCTTC

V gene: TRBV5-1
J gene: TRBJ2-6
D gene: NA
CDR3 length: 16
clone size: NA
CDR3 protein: CASSYGEVSGANVLTF
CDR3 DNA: TGCGCCAGCAGCTATGGCGAGGTTTCTGGGGCCAACGTCCTGACTTTC

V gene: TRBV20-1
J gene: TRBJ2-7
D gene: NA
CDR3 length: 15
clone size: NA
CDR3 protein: CSAISRTNFSYEQYF
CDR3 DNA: TGCAGTGCTATTTCTCGGACAAACTTTTCCTACGAGCAGTACTTC

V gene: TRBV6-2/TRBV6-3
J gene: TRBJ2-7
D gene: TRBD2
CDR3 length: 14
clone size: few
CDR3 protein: CASSHGLAGVEQYF
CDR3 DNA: TGTGCCAGCAGCCACGGGCTAGCGGGGGTCGAGCAGTACTTC

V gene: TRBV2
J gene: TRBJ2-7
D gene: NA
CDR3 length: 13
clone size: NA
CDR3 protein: CASSDRGWSEQYF
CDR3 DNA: TGTGCCAGCAGTGATAGGGGATGGAGCGAGCAGTACTTC

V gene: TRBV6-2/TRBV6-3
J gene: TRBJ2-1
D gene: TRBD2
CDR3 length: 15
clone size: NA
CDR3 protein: CASSYSLAGLYEQFF
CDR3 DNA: TGTGCCAGCAGTTACTCACTAGCGGGGTTATATGAGCAGTTCTTC

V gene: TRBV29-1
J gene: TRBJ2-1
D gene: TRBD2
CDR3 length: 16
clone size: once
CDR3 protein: CSVEEGLAGTYNEQFF
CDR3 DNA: TGCAGCGTTGAAGAAGGGCTAGCGGGGACCTACAATGAGCAGTTCTTC

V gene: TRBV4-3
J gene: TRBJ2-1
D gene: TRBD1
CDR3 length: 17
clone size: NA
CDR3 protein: CASSPDPTGGTKNEQFF
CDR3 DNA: TGCGCCAGCAGCCCGGACCCGACAGGGGGCACTAAGAATGAGCAGTTCTTC

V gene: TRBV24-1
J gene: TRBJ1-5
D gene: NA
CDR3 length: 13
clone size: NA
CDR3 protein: CATSDSRGEPQHF
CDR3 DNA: TGTGCCACCAGTGATTCCAGGGGTGAGCCCCAGCATTTT